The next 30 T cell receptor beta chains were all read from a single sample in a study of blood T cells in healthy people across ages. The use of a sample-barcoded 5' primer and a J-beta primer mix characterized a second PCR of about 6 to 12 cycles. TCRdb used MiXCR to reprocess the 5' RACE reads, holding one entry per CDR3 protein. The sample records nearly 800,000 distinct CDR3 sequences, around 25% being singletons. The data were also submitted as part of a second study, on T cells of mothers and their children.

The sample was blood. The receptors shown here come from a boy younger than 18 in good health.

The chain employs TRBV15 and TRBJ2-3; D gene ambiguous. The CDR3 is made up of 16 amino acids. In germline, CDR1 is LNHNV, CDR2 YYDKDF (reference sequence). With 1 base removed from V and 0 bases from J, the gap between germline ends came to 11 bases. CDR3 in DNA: TGTGCCACCAGCAGAGGGGCTTCGACTAGCACAGATACGCAGTATTTT. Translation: CATSRGASTSTDTQYF.

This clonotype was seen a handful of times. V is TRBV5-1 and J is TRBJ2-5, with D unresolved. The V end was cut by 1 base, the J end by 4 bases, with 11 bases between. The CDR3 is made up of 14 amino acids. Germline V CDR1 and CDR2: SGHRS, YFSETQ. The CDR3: CASSLIDSLETQYF. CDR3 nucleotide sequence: TGCGCCAGCAGCTTGATAGACTCTTTAGAGACCCAGTACTTC.

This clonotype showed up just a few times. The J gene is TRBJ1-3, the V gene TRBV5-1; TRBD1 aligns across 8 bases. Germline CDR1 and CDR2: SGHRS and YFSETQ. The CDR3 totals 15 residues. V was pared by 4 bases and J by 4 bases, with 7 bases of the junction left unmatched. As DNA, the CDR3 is TGCGCCAGCAGCAATGGACAGGGTGCAGGAAACACCATATATTTT. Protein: CASSNGQGAGNTIYF. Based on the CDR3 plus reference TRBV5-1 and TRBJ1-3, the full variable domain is KAGVTQTPRYLIKTRGQQVTLSCSPISGHRSVSWYQQTPGQGLQFLFEYFSETQRNKGNFPGRFSGRQFSNSRSEMNVSTLELGDSALYLCASSNGQGAGNTIYFGEGSWLTVV.

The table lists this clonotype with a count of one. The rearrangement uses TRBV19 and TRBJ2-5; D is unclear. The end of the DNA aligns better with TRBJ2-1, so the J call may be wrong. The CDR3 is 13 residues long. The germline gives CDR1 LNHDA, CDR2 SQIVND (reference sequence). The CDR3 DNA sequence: TGTGCCAGTAGTACCTCTTTCTCCAATGAGCAGTTCTTC. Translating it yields CASSTSFSNEQFF.

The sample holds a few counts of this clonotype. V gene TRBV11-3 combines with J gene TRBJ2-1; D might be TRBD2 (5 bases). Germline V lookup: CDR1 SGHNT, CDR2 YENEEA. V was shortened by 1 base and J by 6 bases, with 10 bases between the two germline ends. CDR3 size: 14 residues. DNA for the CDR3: TGTGCCAGCAGCTTAGCAAGAAGCGGCAATGAGCAGTTCTTC. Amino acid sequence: CASSLARSGNEQFF.

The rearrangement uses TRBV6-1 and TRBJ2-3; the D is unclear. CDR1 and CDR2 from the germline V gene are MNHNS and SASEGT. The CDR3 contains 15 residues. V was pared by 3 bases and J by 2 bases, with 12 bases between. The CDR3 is CASSDDHPPTDTQYF. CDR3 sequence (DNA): TGTGCCAGCAGTGATGACCATCCTCCCACAGATACGCAGTATTTT.

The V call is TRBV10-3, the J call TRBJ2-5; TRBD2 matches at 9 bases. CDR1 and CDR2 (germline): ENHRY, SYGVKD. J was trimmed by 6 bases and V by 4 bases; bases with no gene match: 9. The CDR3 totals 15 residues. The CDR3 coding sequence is TGTGCCATCAGTGGGGGACTAGCAGAGGAGAAGACCCAGTACTTC. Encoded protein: CAISGGLAEEKTQYF.

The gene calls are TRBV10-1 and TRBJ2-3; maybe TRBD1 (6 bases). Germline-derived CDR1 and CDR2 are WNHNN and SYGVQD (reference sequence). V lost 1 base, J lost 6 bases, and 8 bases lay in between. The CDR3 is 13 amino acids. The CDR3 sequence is CASSELTGDTQYF. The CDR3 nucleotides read TGCGCCAGCAGTGAGTTGACAGGCGATACGCAGTATTTT.

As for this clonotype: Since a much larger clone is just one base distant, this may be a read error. The CDR3 loop is CASSLDNKETQYF. The CDR3 coding sequence is TGTGCCAGCAGCTTAGACAACAAAGAGACCCAGTACTTC. The chain carries TRBV7-2 and TRBJ2-5; D unresolved. This CDR3 region has 13 residues. Looked up from germline, CDR1 is SGHTA and CDR2 is FQGNSA. V lost 1 base and J lost 3, with 6 bases in between.

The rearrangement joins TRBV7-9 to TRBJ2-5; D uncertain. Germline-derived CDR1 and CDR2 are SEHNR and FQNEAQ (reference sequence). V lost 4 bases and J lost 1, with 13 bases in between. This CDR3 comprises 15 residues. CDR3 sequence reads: CASSSPTSGQETQYF. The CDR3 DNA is TGTGCCAGCAGCTCCCCAACTTCCGGCCAAGAGACCCAGTACTTC.

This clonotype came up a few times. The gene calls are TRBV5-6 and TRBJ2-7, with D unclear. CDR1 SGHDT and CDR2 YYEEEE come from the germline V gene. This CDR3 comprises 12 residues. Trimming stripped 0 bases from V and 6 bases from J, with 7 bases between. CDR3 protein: CASSLGAREQYF. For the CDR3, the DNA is TGTGCCAGCAGCTTGGGAGCACGCGAGCAGTACTTC.

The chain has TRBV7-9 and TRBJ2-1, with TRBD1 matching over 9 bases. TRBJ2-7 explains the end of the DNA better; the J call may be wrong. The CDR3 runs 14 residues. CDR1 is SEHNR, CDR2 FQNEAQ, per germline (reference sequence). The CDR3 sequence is CASSRGTGRLEQYF. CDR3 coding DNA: TGTGCCAGCAGCCGAGGGACAGGGAGGTTGGAGCAGTACTTC.

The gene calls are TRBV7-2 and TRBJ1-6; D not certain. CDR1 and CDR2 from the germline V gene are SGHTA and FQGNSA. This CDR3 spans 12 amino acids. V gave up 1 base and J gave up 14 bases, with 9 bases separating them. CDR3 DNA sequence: TGTGCCAGCAGCTTAGGTGGCGGGGCCCTCCACTTT. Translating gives CASSLGGGALHF.

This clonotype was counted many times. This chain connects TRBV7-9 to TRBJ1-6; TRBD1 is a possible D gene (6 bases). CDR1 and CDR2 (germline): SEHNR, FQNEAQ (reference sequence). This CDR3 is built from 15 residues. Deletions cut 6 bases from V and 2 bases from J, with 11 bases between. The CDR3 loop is CASRGGLPYNSPLHF. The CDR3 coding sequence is TGTGCCAGCAGAGGGGGACTCCCCTATAATTCACCCCTCCACTTT. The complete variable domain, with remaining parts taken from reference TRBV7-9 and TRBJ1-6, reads DTGVSQNPRHKITKRGQNVTFRCDPISEHNRLYWYRQTLGQGPEFLTYFQNEAQLEKSRLLSDRFSAERPKGSFSTLEIQRTEQGDSAMYLCASRGGLPYNSPLHFGNGTRLTVT.

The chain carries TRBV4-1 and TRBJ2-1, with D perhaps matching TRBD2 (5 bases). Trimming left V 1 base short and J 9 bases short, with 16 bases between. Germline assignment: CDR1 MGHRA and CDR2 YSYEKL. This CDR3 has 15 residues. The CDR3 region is CASSQVLLAGGEQFF. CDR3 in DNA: TGCGCCAGCAGCCAAGTTCTTCTAGCTGGCGGTGAGCAGTTCTTC.

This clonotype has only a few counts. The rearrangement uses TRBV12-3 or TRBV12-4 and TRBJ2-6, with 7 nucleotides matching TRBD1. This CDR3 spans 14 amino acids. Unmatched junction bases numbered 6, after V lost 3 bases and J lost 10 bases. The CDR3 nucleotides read TGTGCCAGCAGTTTGGGACAGACTCAAAACGTCCTGACTTTC. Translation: CASSLGQTQNVLTF.

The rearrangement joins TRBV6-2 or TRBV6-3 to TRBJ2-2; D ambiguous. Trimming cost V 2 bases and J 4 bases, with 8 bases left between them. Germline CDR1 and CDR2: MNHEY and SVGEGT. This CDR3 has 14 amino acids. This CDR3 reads CASSYLPGTGELFF. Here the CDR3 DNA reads TGTGCCAGCAGTTACCTCCCCGGCACCGGGGAGCTGTTTTTT.

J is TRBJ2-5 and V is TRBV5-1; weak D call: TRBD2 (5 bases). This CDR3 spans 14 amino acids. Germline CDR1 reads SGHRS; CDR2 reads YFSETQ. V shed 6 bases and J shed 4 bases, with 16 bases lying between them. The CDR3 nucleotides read TGCGCCAGCACCCTATCGGGGTTGGGAGAGACCCAGTACTTC. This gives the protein CASTLSGLGETQYF.

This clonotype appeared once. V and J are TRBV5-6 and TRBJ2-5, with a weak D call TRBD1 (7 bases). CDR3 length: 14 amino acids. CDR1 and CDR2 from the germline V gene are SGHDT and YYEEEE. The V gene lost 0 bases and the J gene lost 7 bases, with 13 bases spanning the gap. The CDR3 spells CASSLARGVRTQYF. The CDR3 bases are TGTGCCAGCAGCTTGGCCAGGGGGGTTCGGACCCAGTACTTC. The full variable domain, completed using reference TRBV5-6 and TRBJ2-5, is DAGVTQSPTHLIKTRGQQVTLRCSPKSGHDTVSWYQQALGQGPQFIFQYYEEEERQRGNFPDRFSGHQFPNYSSELNVNALLLGDSALYLCASSLARGVRTQYFGPGTRLLVL.

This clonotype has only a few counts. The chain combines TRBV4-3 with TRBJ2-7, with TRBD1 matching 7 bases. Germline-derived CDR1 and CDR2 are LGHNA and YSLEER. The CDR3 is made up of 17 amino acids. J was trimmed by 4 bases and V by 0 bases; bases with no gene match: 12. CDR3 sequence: CASSQEYDRVIFYEQYF. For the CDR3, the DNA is TGCGCCAGCAGCCAAGAATACGACAGGGTAATATTTTACGAGCAGTACTTC.

The CDR3 loop is CASSQDGGGYGYTF. The CDR3 DNA sequence: TGTGCCAGCAGCCAAGATGGGGGGGGGTATGGCTACACCTTC. The chain carries TRBV3-1 and TRBJ1-2; D possibly corresponds to TRBD1 (5 bases). With 0 bases removed from V and 5 bases from J, the gap between germline ends came to 10 bases. Germline V CDR1 and CDR2: LGHDT, YNNKEL (reference sequence). The CDR3 spans 14 residues.

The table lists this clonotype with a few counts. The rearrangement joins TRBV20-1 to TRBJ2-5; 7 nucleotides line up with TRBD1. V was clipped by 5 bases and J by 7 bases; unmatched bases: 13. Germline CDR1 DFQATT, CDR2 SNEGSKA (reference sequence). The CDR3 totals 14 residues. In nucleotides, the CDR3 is TGCAGTGCTGACGCTTCGACAGGGTTTGGGACCCAGTACTTC. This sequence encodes CSADASTGFGTQYF.

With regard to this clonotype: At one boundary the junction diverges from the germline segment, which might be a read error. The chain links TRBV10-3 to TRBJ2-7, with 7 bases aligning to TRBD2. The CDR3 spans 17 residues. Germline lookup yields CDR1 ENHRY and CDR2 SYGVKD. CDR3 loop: CAICESDLLRGVYEQYF. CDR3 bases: TGTGCCATCTGTGAGTCAGATCTTCTTCGGGGGGTCTACGAGCAGTACTTC.

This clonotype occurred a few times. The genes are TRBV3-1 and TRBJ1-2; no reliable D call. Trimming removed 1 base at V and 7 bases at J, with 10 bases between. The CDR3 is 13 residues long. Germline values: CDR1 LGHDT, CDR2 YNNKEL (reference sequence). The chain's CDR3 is CASSQGEGFGYTF. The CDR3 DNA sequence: TGTGCCAGCAGCCAAGGAGAAGGGTTTGGCTACACCTTC. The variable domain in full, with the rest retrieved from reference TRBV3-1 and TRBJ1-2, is DTAVSQTPKYLVTQMGNDKSIKCEQNLGHDTMYWYKQDSKKFLKIMFSYNNKELIINETVPNRFSPKSPDKAHLNLHINSLELGDSAVYFCASSQGEGFGYTFGSGTRLTVV.

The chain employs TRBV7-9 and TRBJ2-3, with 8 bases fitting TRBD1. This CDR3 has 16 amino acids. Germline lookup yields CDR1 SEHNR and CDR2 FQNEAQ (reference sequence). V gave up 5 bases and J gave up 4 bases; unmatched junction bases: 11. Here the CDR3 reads CASSNFNRGLADTQYF. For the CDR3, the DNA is TGTGCCAGCAGCAACTTCAACAGGGGGTTGGCAGATACGCAGTATTTT.

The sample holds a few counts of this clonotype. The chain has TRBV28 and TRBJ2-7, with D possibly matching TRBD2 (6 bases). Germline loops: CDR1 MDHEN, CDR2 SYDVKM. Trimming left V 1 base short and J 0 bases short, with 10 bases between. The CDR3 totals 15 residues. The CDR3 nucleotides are TGTGCCAGCAGTTTATATCGGAGGGACTCCTACGAGCAGTACTTC. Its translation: CASSLYRRDSYEQYF.

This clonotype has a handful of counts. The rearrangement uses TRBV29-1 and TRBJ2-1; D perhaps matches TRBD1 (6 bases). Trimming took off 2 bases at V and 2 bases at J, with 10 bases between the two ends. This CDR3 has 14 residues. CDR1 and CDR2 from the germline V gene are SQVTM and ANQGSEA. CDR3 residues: CSVERTDPYNEQFF. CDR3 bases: TGCAGCGTTGAACGGACAGATCCCTACAATGAGCAGTTCTTC.

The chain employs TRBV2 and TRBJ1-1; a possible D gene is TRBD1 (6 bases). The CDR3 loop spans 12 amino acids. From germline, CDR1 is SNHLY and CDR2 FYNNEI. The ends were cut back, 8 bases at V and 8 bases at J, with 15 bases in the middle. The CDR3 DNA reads TGTGCCAGCGTAAACGGGACACCCGAAGCTTTCTTT. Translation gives CASVNGTPEAFF.

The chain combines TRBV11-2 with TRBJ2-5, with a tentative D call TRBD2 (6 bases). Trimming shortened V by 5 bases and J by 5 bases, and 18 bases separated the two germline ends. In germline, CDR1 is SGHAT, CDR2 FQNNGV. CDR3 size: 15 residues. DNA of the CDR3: TGTGCCAGCAGCCTAGGCGGGGCCGCAGGGGAGACCCAGTACTTC. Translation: CASSLGGAAGETQYF.

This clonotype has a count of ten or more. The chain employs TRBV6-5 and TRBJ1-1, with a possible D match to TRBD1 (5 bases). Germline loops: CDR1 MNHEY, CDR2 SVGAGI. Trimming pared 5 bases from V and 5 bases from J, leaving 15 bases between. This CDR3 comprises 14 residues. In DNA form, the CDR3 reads TGTGCCAGCAGTCCCCAGGGTGGGAGAACTGAAGCTTTCTTT. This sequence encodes CASSPQGGRTEAFF.